The clone carrying this T cell receptor beta chain showed up just once. In the original analysis: Amplification of reference gene primers provided the estimated nucleated cell counts. This table comes from immunoSEQ multiplex PCR, and its TCRdb copy is limited to in-frame clones, with some not included. The DNA was the basis for D and trimming; V, J and clone size are from that table. This table has tens of thousands of clones, around 79% appearing once. This record belongs to a study of blood T cell repertoires in COVID-19. As for the study in general: Some COVID-19 samples were acute and others convalescent; all came from the United States, Italy and Spain. In each case, the material was cDNA or gDNA derived from T cells, B-cell-depleted T cells, or PBMCs.

CDR3 length: 11 amino acids. The V segment lost 7 bases and the J segment 9 bases; nucleotides outside the gene matches: 1. In germline, CDR1 is KGHDR, CDR2 SFDVKD. The clonotype comes from a man in his sixties with acute or convalescent COVID-19. The sample was peripheral blood. The chain links TRBV24-1 to TRBJ1-1; 10 nucleotides align to TRBD1. CDR3 in DNA: TGTGCCACCAGGACAGGGGGCCAAGCTTTCTTT. Protein sequence: CATRTGGQAFF.